The present T cell receptor (beta chain) was sequenced within a study of cytomegalovirus exposure and HLA in healthy donors. Of note for this clone: Its antigen is not identified.

Study observations and caveats: For cytomegalovirus status, the classifier reportedly gave diagnoses with high specificity and sensitivity.

PCR primers comprised 60 Vbeta and 13 Jbeta primers. Here immunoSEQ multiplex PCR was the method, and the copy in TCRdb shows in-frame clones only, minus some. The repertoire holds around 190,000 clones, over 60% seen once, with about 5% in the top ten. CDR3 length: 12 amino acids. With 4 bases removed from V and 7 bases from J, the gap between germline ends came to 10 bases. Germline CDR1 is SGHDT and CDR2 is YYEEEE. This rearrangement joins TRBV5-6 to TRBJ2-3; perhaps TRBD1 as D (5 bases). The TCR was taken from a man aged 25-40 years in good health and CMV-seropositive. The specimen was PBMCs. The CDR3 DNA reads as TGTGCCAGCAGCCTTCCAGGGAATACGCAGTATTTT. Its protein is CASSLPGNTQYF.